Sequencing of this TCR beta chain was carried out in a study of identical twins. TCRdb reprocessed the 5' RACE reads with MiXCR, giving one entry per CDR3 protein. The data contain approximately 630,000 distinct CDR3 sequences, under 8.5% of them singletons. Concerning this clonotype itself: The antigen is not known.

The V segment lost 5 bases and the J segment 7 bases; nucleotides outside the gene matches: 4. The germline gives CDR1 MNHNS, CDR2 SASEGT. This CDR3 comprises 15 residues. Findings of the study overall: The more abundant beta clonotypes in cord blood had fewer insertions, and memory repertoires did not show this. Cross-sectional statistical analysis, not tracking of the same donors, underpinned the conclusions.

These data also formed part of another study, on yellow fever vaccine responses in identical twins.

The sequencing sample was made of PBMCs. The genes are TRBV6-1 and TRBJ1-6, with 11 bases matching TRBD1. This TCR came from a woman between 18 and 29 years old in good health. In DNA form, the CDR3 reads TGTGCCAGCAGTCCGCGGGACAGGGGGAATTCACCCCTCCACTTT. Translating gives CASSPRDRGNSPLHF.